These T cell receptor beta chains were read from a single sample in a study of vaccination and CD4 T cells after COVID-19. These receptors' antigens are unknown. TCRdb re-called the PCR reads through MiXCR, storing one row per CDR3 protein. The sample lists some 23,000 distinct CDR3 sequences; 28% were seen once. The sample was CD4+ T cells from blood, cultured in vitro, taken about 7 months after SARS-CoV-2 vaccination. These receptors originate from a human donor who had recovered from COVID-19. The CDR3 runs from the conserved cysteine through the conserved F or W. The D gene is left open where the match is weak. A row's size may be missing; if present it is once, few, many or a size class.

clone_size: .
cdr3_length: 14
v_call: TRBV6-2/TRBV6-3
d_call: .
j_call: TRBJ1-5
cdr3_nt: TGTGCCAGCCGTACACGGGAGCCCAATCAGCCCCAGCATTTT
cdr3_aa: CASRTREPNQPQHF

clone_size: .
cdr3_length: 14
v_call: TRBV15
d_call: TRBD2
j_call: TRBJ2-3
cdr3_nt: TGTGCCACCAGCAGCGGGAGGAGACCAGATACGCAGTATTTT
cdr3_aa: CATSSGRRPDTQYF

clone_size: .
cdr3_length: 13
v_call: TRBV20-1
d_call: .
j_call: TRBJ1-2
cdr3_nt: TGCAGCTCCGGCCAGGGGTGGAACTATGGCTACACCTTC
cdr3_aa: CSSGQGWNYGYTF

clone_size: .
cdr3_length: 13
v_call: TRBV12-3/TRBV12-4
d_call: .
j_call: TRBJ1-6
cdr3_nt: TGTGCCAGCGGACCTTGGGATAATTCACCCCTCCACTTT
cdr3_aa: CASGPWDNSPLHF

clone_size: few
cdr3_length: 16
v_call: TRBV7-8
d_call: .
j_call: TRBJ2-2
cdr3_nt: TGTGCCAGCAGCCCTCTGGGGAGGATGGGTAGCGGGGAGCTGTTTTTT
cdr3_aa: CASSPLGRMGSGELFF

clone_size: .
cdr3_length: 16
v_call: TRBV7-8
d_call: .
j_call: TRBJ2-2
cdr3_nt: TGTGCCAGCAGCTTAGCGGAGGGGCTGAACACCGGGGAGCTGTTTTTT
cdr3_aa: CASSLAEGLNTGELFF

clone_size: .
cdr3_length: 15
v_call: TRBV6-2/TRBV6-3
d_call: .
j_call: TRBJ2-4
cdr3_nt: TGTGCCAGCAGTTGGGCGGGACTAGCCAAAAACATTCAGTACTTC
cdr3_aa: CASSWAGLAKNIQYF

clone_size: few
cdr3_length: 13
v_call: TRBV7-9
d_call: .
j_call: TRBJ2-7
cdr3_nt: TGTGCCAGCAGCGCTTCTGTTGGCGACGAGCAGTACTTC
cdr3_aa: CASSASVGDEQYF

clone_size: .
cdr3_length: 14
v_call: TRBV5-1
d_call: .
j_call: TRBJ2-7
cdr3_nt: TGCGCCAGCAGCCCGTTGCTGGGTTCCTACGAGCAGTACTTC
cdr3_aa: CASSPLLGSYEQYF

clone_size: .
cdr3_length: 16
v_call: TRBV4-2
d_call: TRBD2
j_call: TRBJ2-3
cdr3_nt: TGTGCCAGCAGCCAAAAACTAGCGGGAGGGCCAGATACGCAGTATTTT
cdr3_aa: CASSQKLAGGPDTQYF

clone_size: .
cdr3_length: 19
v_call: TRBV7-2
d_call: TRBD2
j_call: TRBJ2-1
cdr3_nt: TGTGCCAGCAGCTTAGCACCGGGACTAGCCAATCATTACCTCAATGAGCAGTTCTTC
cdr3_aa: CASSLAPGLANHYLNEQFF

clone_size: few
cdr3_length: 15
v_call: TRBV15
d_call: .
j_call: TRBJ2-5
cdr3_nt: TGTGCCACCAGCAGAGATCGGGGTAGACAAGAGACCCAGTACTTC
cdr3_aa: CATSRDRGRQETQYF

clone_size: .
cdr3_length: 16
v_call: TRBV6-1
d_call: TRBD2
j_call: TRBJ2-7
cdr3_nt: TGTGCCAGCAGCACCTCGAGCGGGAGGCGGTCCTACGAGCAGTACTTC
cdr3_aa: CASSTSSGRRSYEQYF

clone_size: .
cdr3_length: 14
v_call: TRBV20-1
d_call: .
j_call: TRBJ1-3
cdr3_nt: TGCAGTGCTGGGGTTGGGGGGCTCGGAAACACCATATATTTT
cdr3_aa: CSAGVGGLGNTIYF

clone_size: .
cdr3_length: 18
v_call: TRBV28
d_call: TRBD2
j_call: TRBJ2-3
cdr3_nt: TGTGCCAGCAGTTCCCCGGTGAGGCTAGCGGGAGACACAGATACGCAGTATTTT
cdr3_aa: CASSSPVRLAGDTDTQYF

clone_size: .
cdr3_length: 12
v_call: TRBV6-1
d_call: TRBD1
j_call: TRBJ1-2
cdr3_nt: TGTGCCAGCGGGACAGGGTACTATGGCTACACCTTC
cdr3_aa: CASGTGYYGYTF

clone_size: many
cdr3_length: 15
v_call: TRBV20-1
d_call: .
j_call: TRBJ1-5
cdr3_nt: TGCAGTGCCCCTACGCGGGGGGCCCCTAATCAGCCCCAGCATTTT
cdr3_aa: CSAPTRGAPNQPQHF

clone_size: .
cdr3_length: 14
v_call: TRBV20-1
d_call: TRBD1
j_call: TRBJ2-3
cdr3_nt: TGCAGTGCTAGCGGACAGGGTGAGGATTATACGCAGTATTTT
cdr3_aa: CSASGQGEDYTQYF

clone_size: .
cdr3_length: 16
v_call: TRBV19
d_call: .
j_call: TRBJ2-6
cdr3_nt: TGTGCCAGTAGTTCCCTCTACAGGGCTGGGGCCAACGTCCTGACTTTC
cdr3_aa: CASSSLYRAGANVLTF

clone_size: .
cdr3_length: 15
v_call: TRBV20-1
d_call: TRBD2
j_call: TRBJ2-7
cdr3_nt: TGCAGTGCTAACCACCGATCTAGCGGGAGTTACGAGCAGTACTTC
cdr3_aa: CSANHRSSGSYEQYF

clone_size: many
cdr3_length: 13
v_call: TRBV7-6
d_call: .
j_call: TRBJ1-2
cdr3_nt: TGTGCCAGCAGCCTCGCCGGGGACTATGGCTACACCTTC
cdr3_aa: CASSLAGDYGYTF

clone_size: few
cdr3_length: 16
v_call: TRBV18
d_call: .
j_call: TRBJ1-1
cdr3_nt: TGTGCCAGCTCACCACCGGGTCGGGGAATGAGCACTGAAGCTTTCTTT
cdr3_aa: CASSPPGRGMSTEAFF

clone_size: many
cdr3_length: 14
v_call: TRBV20-1
d_call: .
j_call: TRBJ2-3
cdr3_nt: TGCAGTGCAGAGAAAGGGGGGAGCACAGATACGCAGTATTTT
cdr3_aa: CSAEKGGSTDTQYF

clone_size: .
cdr3_length: 16
v_call: TRBV6-5
d_call: TRBD2
j_call: TRBJ2-7
cdr3_nt: TGTGCCAGCAGTTACCGGAGGACTAGCGGGATAGTCGAGCAGTACTTC
cdr3_aa: CASSYRRTSGIVEQYF

clone_size: few
cdr3_length: 17
v_call: TRBV28
d_call: .
j_call: TRBJ2-7
cdr3_nt: TGTGCCAGCAGTTTTACCCGGGAGCAGTTAAGCTCCTACGAGCAGTACTTC
cdr3_aa: CASSFTREQLSSYEQYF

clone_size: few
cdr3_length: 13
v_call: TRBV2
d_call: TRBD1
j_call: TRBJ1-5
cdr3_nt: TGTGCCAGCAGCGGGACAGGGGACCAGCCCCAGCATTTT
cdr3_aa: CASSGTGDQPQHF

clone_size: .
cdr3_length: 14
v_call: TRBV20-1
d_call: TRBD2
j_call: TRBJ2-7
cdr3_nt: TGCAGTGCCTACGATCTAGCGGGAGTAAACGAGCAGCACTTC
cdr3_aa: CSAYDLAGVNEQHF

clone_size: few
cdr3_length: 13
v_call: TRBV18
d_call: .
j_call: TRBJ2-3
cdr3_nt: TGTGCCAGCTCACCATGGGAAAGGGATACGCAGTATTTT
cdr3_aa: CASSPWERDTQYF

clone_size: once
cdr3_length: 11
v_call: TRBV2
d_call: .
j_call: TRBJ2-1
cdr3_nt: TGTGCCAGCAGCGCCGGGCCTACTGAGTTCTTC
cdr3_aa: CASSAGPTEFF

clone_size: few
cdr3_length: 13
v_call: TRBV20-1
d_call: .
j_call: TRBJ2-5
cdr3_nt: TGCAGTGCTAGAGCCAATCTCCAAGAGACCCAGTACTTC
cdr3_aa: CSARANLQETQYF

clone_size: .
cdr3_length: 14
v_call: TRBV10-2
d_call: TRBD2
j_call: TRBJ2-5
cdr3_nt: TGCGCCAGCACCCCGACTAGCGGTCAAGAGACCCAGTACTTC
cdr3_aa: CASTPTSGQETQYF

clone_size: .
cdr3_length: 14
v_call: TRBV28
d_call: .
j_call: TRBJ1-2
cdr3_nt: TGTGCCAGCAATTCGGGGGGCGCGGGCTATGGCTACACCTTC
cdr3_aa: CASNSGGAGYGYTF

clone_size: few
cdr3_length: 16
v_call: TRBV5-1
d_call: TRBD2
j_call: TRBJ2-1
cdr3_nt: TGCGCCAGCAGCCCCCGGACTAGCGGGAGGGGGAATGAGCAGTTCTTC
cdr3_aa: CASSPRTSGRGNEQFF

clone_size: .
cdr3_length: 21
v_call: TRBV7-2
d_call: TRBD2
j_call: TRBJ2-4
cdr3_nt: TGTGCCAGCAGCCCTAGACTAGCGGGATCCGACCCAGATTTAGCCAAAAACATTCAGTACTTC
cdr3_aa: CASSPRLAGSDPDLAKNIQYF

clone_size: .
cdr3_length: 15
v_call: TRBV4-3
d_call: .
j_call: TRBJ2-3
cdr3_nt: TGCGCCAGCAGCCAAGACACGGGGAAGACAGATACGCAGTATTTT
cdr3_aa: CASSQDTGKTDTQYF

clone_size: .
cdr3_length: 15
v_call: TRBV4-3
d_call: TRBD2
j_call: TRBJ2-3
cdr3_nt: TGCGCCAGCAGCCAAGCGGGAGGGCCGACAGATACGCAGTATTTT
cdr3_aa: CASSQAGGPTDTQYF

clone_size: few
cdr3_length: 14
v_call: TRBV7-3
d_call: .
j_call: TRBJ1-1
cdr3_nt: TGTGCCAGCAGGTTCGATAACAGGGACACTGAAGCTTTCTTT
cdr3_aa: CASRFDNRDTEAFF

clone_size: .
cdr3_length: 14
v_call: TRBV20-1
d_call: TRBD2
j_call: TRBJ2-7
cdr3_nt: TGCAGTGCTAGAGATACTAGCGGGATATACGAGCAGTACTTC
cdr3_aa: CSARDTSGIYEQYF

clone_size: .
cdr3_length: 11
v_call: TRBV20-1
d_call: .
j_call: TRBJ2-7
cdr3_nt: TGCAGTGGGACGGGTTCCTACGAGCAGTACTTC
cdr3_aa: CSGTGSYEQYF

clone_size: few
cdr3_length: 11
v_call: TRBV6-1
d_call: TRBD1
j_call: TRBJ1-1
cdr3_nt: TGTGCCAGCAGTCGACAGGGGATAGCTTTCTTT
cdr3_aa: CASSRQGIAFF

clone_size: .
cdr3_length: 15
v_call: TRBV12-3/TRBV12-4
d_call: TRBD1
j_call: TRBJ1-5
cdr3_nt: TGTGCCAGCAGTTTAGGGCAGGGGGTCGGTCAGCCCCAGCATTTT
cdr3_aa: CASSLGQGVGQPQHF

clone_size: .
cdr3_length: 13
v_call: TRBV6-5
d_call: TRBD2
j_call: TRBJ2-3
cdr3_nt: TGTGCCAGCAGTTCGACTAGCCCGGATACGCAGTATTTT
cdr3_aa: CASSSTSPDTQYF

clone_size: .
cdr3_length: 18
v_call: TRBV28
d_call: TRBD2
j_call: TRBJ2-1
cdr3_nt: TGTGCCAGCATTTCGCGCGGGGGGCAGGGCCCACCGTACGGTGAGCAGTTCTTC
cdr3_aa: CASISRGGQGPPYGEQFF

clone_size: few
cdr3_length: 14
v_call: TRBV20-1
d_call: .
j_call: TRBJ2-7
cdr3_nt: TGCAGTGCTAGAGATCTACAAGGACAAGGGTTACAGTACTTC
cdr3_aa: CSARDLQGQGLQYF

clone_size: .
cdr3_length: 15
v_call: TRBV20-1
d_call: TRBD1
j_call: TRBJ2-1
cdr3_nt: TGCAGTGCAAAGGGACAGACCACGGCCCGCAATGAGCAGTTCTTC
cdr3_aa: CSAKGQTTARNEQFF

clone_size: .
cdr3_length: 13
v_call: TRBV20-1
d_call: TRBD1
j_call: TRBJ1-3
cdr3_nt: TGCAGTGCCAACAGGGGTCCTGGAAACACCATATATTTT
cdr3_aa: CSANRGPGNTIYF